The TCR beta chain under discussion was sequenced for a study of blood T cell repertoires in COVID-19. The overall study: The analysed material was cDNA or gDNA that came from T cells, B-cell-depleted T cells, or PBMCs.

After removal of 3 bases from V and 5 bases from J, the junction contained 3 bases not matched to a gene. Germline CDR1 and CDR2: GTSNPN and SVGIG (reference sequence). The CDR3 covers 13 residues. Study processing details: Reference gene primer amplification yielded estimated nucleated cell counts. Generated by immunoSEQ multiplex PCR, the TCRdb table keeps only in-frame clones and is missing some. V and J calls and clone size are as listed in that table; D and trimming were resolved from the DNA. The sample holds some 150,000 clones, 80% to 90% seen once. V usage is TRBV30 and J usage is TRBJ2-7; 11 nucleotides line up with TRBD1. Source material: peripheral blood. This receptor was identified in a woman aged 60-70 years with COVID-19, enrolled during active disease. CDR3 in DNA: TGTGCCTGGAGCCGGGGACAGGGGGACGAGCAGTACTTC. Translating it yields CAWSRGQGDEQYF.